The next 20 T cell receptor beta chains were all read from a single sample in a study of regulatory T cells in long-lasting Graves disease. The authors built TCR beta libraries using iRepertoire HTBI primers and Arm-PCR of CDR3 regions. A single record per CDR3 protein comes from TCRdb applying MiXCR to the multiplex PCR reads. The table records 200,000 to 250,000 distinct CDR3 sequences, 20% to 25% of them present only once. Time point described: newly diagnosed GD, antithyroid drugs for less than 3 months. From PBMCs, RNA was extracted and then used to make the TCR library. Sequenced here: peripheral blood mononuclear cells (PBMCs), sampled at new diagnosis, from a patient treated with antithyroid drugs. The receptors were sampled from a female donor with Graves disease.

As for this clonotype: A single base separates this from a much larger clone, so it may be a read error. The CDR3 DNA reads as TGTGCCAGCAACAGGGAGGTAAGTCAGCCCCAGCATTTT. It encodes CASNREVSQPQHF. J is TRBJ1-5 and V is TRBV7-2, with D tentatively TRBD1 (6 bases). The CDR3 consists of 13 residues. Trimming shortened V by 7 bases and J by 6 bases, and 13 bases separated the two germline ends. CDR1 is SGHTA and CDR2 is FQGNSA in the germline V gene. Filled out from reference TRBV7-2 and TRBJ1-5, the complete variable domain reads GAGVSQSPSNKVTEKGKDVELRCDPISGHTALYWYRQSLGQGLEFLIYFQGNSAPDKSGLPSDRFSAERTGGSVSTLTIQRTQQEDSAVYLCASNREVSQPQHFGDGTRLSIL.

This clonotype was seen a handful of times. J is TRBJ1-4 and V is TRBV6-1; possibly TRBD1 for D (6 bases). V dropped 8 bases and J dropped 7 bases, with 20 bases sitting between them. CDR1 is MNHNS, CDR2 SASEGT, per germline. The CDR3 loop spans 15 amino acids. The chain's CDR3 is CASLDGGGRVEKLFF. In DNA form, the CDR3 reads TGTGCCAGCCTCGATGGCGGGGGCCGGGTTGAAAAACTGTTTTTT.

This clonotype was counted at least ten times. The J gene is TRBJ1-2, the V gene TRBV20-1, with no clear D. Trimming left V 4 bases short and J 1 base short, with 4 bases between. Germline V gives CDR1 DFQATT, CDR2 SNEGSKA (reference sequence). The CDR3 loop spans 11 amino acids. CDR3 sequence: CSATVNYGYTF. CDR3 DNA sequence: TGCAGTGCTACCGTTAACTATGGCTACACCTTC.

This chain uses TRBV12-3 or TRBV12-4 with TRBJ1-3; D is ambiguous. The CDR3 consists of 13 residues. V lost 2 bases, J lost 3 bases, and 5 bases lay in between. CDR3: CASSLWSGNTIYF. CDR3 nucleotide sequence: TGTGCCAGCAGTTTATGGAGTGGAAACACCATATATTTT.

This clonotype was detected ten times or more. The chain uses TRBV7-9 and TRBJ1-1; D is uncertain. The CDR3 consists of 14 residues. The V end lost 8 bases, the J end lost 0 bases, and 13 bases lay between the germline ends. Germline V gene lookup returns CDR1 SEHNR and CDR2 FQNEAQ (reference sequence). The CDR3 loop reads CASVTGGMNTEAFF. DNA for the CDR3: TGTGCCAGCGTCACGGGAGGGATGAACACTGAAGCTTTCTTT.

V and J are TRBV6-1 and TRBJ1-1; D remains unclear. The CDR3 has 12 residues. Germline loops: CDR1 MNHNS, CDR2 SASEGT. Trimming took 7 bases from V and 3 from J, leaving 9 bases between them. CDR3 DNA: TGTGCCAGCACCCTTGTGGACACTGAAGCTTTCTTT. Its translation is CASTLVDTEAFF.

This clonotype was seen at least ten times. An end of the junction differs from the germline gene, which may be a read error. This chain uses TRBV2 with TRBJ2-3; no clear D. CDR3 length: 10 amino acids. From germline, CDR1 is SNHLY and CDR2 FYNNEI. The CDR3, as DNA: TGTGCCAGCAGCAAAGATACGCAGTATTTT. As protein: CASSKDTQYF.

This clonotype was observed at least ten times. The chain has TRBV12-3 or TRBV12-4 and TRBJ2-3; TRBD2 is a possible D gene (5 bases). The CDR3 is 15 amino acids. V was pared by 7 bases and J by 0 bases, with 14 bases between. The CDR3 region is CASTYYGNSTDTQYF. The CDR3 coding sequence is TGTGCCAGCACATATTACGGGAATAGCACAGATACGCAGTATTTT.

This clonotype was observed many times. V and J are TRBV5-1 and TRBJ1-1, with TRBD1 identical over 9 bases. The CDR3 covers 15 residues. V shed 4 bases and J 2 bases; nucleotides not matched to a gene: 6. Looked up from germline, CDR1 is SGHRS and CDR2 is YFSETQ. CDR3 coding DNA: TGCGCCAGCAGCGATCCGGGACAGGGTAACACTGAAGCTTTCTTT. It specifies CASSDPGQGNTEAFF.

The V and J genes are TRBV12-3 or TRBV12-4 and TRBJ2-2; D might be TRBD2 (6 bases). This CDR3 has 15 residues. Trimming cost V 7 bases and J 8 bases, with 20 bases left between them. The CDR3 here is CASTPGELLGGELFF. The CDR3 DNA follows: TGTGCCAGCACCCCGGGGGAGTTGCTTGGGGGGGAGCTGTTTTTT.

A note on this clonotype: This likely stems from a read error, as it lies one base from a far larger clone. V is TRBV7-2 and J is TRBJ1-1, with a tentative D call TRBD1 (5 bases). Per the germline V gene, CDR1 is SGHTA and CDR2 is FQGNSA. The CDR3 totals 15 residues. The CDR3 spells CASSSSRTMNTGAFF. The CDR3 bases are TGTGCCAGCAGCTCCTCCAGGACAATGAACACTGGAGCTTTCTTT.

This clonotype was found many times. The genes are TRBV9 and TRBJ1-4; 7 bases align to TRBD1. Germline CDR1 is SGDLS and CDR2 is YYNGEE. The CDR3 covers 15 residues. V trimming: 2 bases; J trimming: 4 bases; junction bases outside the gene matches: 5. CDR3 sequence: CASSVTGDGNEKLFF. In nucleotides, the CDR3 is TGTGCCAGCAGCGTTACAGGGGATGGTAATGAAAAACTGTTTTTT.

The chain combines TRBV6-1 with TRBJ2-4; TRBD2 agrees at 8 bases. The CDR3 totals 14 residues. Germline loops: CDR1 MNHNS, CDR2 SASEGT. The CDR3 nucleotides read TGTGCTGTTTCGGGGGGGTTCCCGGAAAACATTCAGTACTTC. Encoded protein: CAVSGGFPENIQYF.

The gene calls are TRBV15 and TRBJ2-1, with 9 bases that match TRBD2. V lost 6 bases, J lost 4 bases, and 4 bases stayed unmatched. The CDR3 consists of 14 residues. Germline CDR1 is LNHNV and CDR2 is YYDKDF (reference sequence). In nucleotides, the CDR3 is TGTGCCACCAGAGGGACTAGCAGATACAATGAGCAGTTCTTC. This sequence encodes CATRGTSRYNEQFF.

As regards this clonotype: This clone may be a read error of a much larger clone one base away. The V call is TRBV7-2, the J call TRBJ2-7; D gene ambiguous. From germline, CDR1 is SGHTA and CDR2 FQGNSA. V lost 8 bases, J lost 5 bases, and 13 bases lay in between. The CDR3 length is 12 residues. The CDR3 region has the DNA TGTGCCAGCCGGTCAAAGCTAGACGAGCAGTACTTC. It encodes CASRSKLDEQYF. Complete variable domain (other parts from reference TRBV7-2 and TRBJ2-7): GAGVSQSPSNKVTEKGKDVELRCDPISGHTALYWYRQSLGQGLEFLIYFQGNSAPDKSGLPSDRFSAERTGGSVSTLTIQRTQQEDSAVYLCASRSKLDEQYFGPGTRLTVT.

With regard to this clonotype: A read error is possible here, since a much larger clone lies one base away. This sequence joins TRBV11-2 and TRBJ2-5; possibly TRBD1 or TRBD2 for D (5 bases each). The J call may be mistaken, given a closer DNA end match to TRBJ2-1. Germline V gene sequence: CDR1 SGHAT, CDR2 FQNNGV. This CDR3 is built from 15 residues. DNA for the CDR3: TGTGCCGGCAGCTCCGGGACGCCCACCTACAATGAGCAGTTCTTC. Its translation: CAGSSGTPTYNEQFF.

This clonotype showed up many times. The rearrangement joins TRBV6-2 or TRBV6-3 to TRBJ2-1; 8 bases fit TRBD2. The germline CDR1 and CDR2 sequences are MNHEY and SVGEGT. The V and J ends lost 3 bases and 6 bases, in that order; junction bases with no gene match: 7. This CDR3 spans 15 amino acids. Here the CDR3 reads CASSYGWTSSNEQFF. DNA of the CDR3: TGTGCCAGCAGTTATGGCTGGACTAGCTCCAATGAGCAGTTCTTC.

This clonotype was detected ten times or more. This chain connects TRBV20-1 to TRBJ1-5; D remains ambiguous. Germline V gene lookup returns CDR1 DFQATT and CDR2 SNEGSKA (reference sequence). The CDR3 runs 14 residues. V was clipped by 6 bases and J by 6 bases, with 18 bases between them. The CDR3 nucleotides read TGCAGTGCCGAGGAACAGTTCCCAGGTCAGCCCCAGCATTTT. Residues: CSAEEQFPGQPQHF.

This clonotype was observed a few times. J is TRBJ1-5 and V is TRBV19, with 9 bases lining up with TRBD1. The V and J ends lost 6 bases and 7 bases, in that order; junction bases with no gene match: 10. CDR1 is LNHDA, CDR2 SQIVND, per germline (reference sequence). The CDR3 is made up of 15 amino acids. The DNA of the CDR3 is TGTGCCAGTAGCCTCCGGGACAGGGTTGGGCAGCCCCAGCATTTT. Encoded protein: CASSLRDRVGQPQHF.

Comment on this clonotype: A read error is the likely source, as a far larger clone sits one nucleotide away. The CDR3 spells CASSLGPRKEIQYF. CDR3 DNA: TGTGCCAGCAGTTTGGGGCCCCGGAAAGAGATCCAGTACTTC. This chain connects TRBV3-1 to TRBJ2-5; D may be TRBD1 (5 bases). This CDR3 has 14 amino acids. The germline gives CDR1 LGHDT, CDR2 YNNKEL (reference sequence).